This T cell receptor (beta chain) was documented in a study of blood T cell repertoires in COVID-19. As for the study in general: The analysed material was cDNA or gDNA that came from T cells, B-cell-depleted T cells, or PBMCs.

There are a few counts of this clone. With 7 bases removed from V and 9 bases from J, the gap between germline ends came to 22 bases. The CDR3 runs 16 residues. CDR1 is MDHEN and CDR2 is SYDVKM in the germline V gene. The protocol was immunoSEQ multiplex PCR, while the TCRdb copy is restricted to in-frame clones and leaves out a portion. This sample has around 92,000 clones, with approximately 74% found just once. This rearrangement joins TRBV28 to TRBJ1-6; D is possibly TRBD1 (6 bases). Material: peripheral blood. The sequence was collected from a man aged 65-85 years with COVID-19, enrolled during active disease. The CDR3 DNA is TGTGCCAGCAAGTTTCCCGGCCAGGGGAGTGGTTCACCCCTCCACTTT. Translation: CASKFPGQGSGSPLHF. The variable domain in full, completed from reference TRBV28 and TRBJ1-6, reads DVKVTQSSRYLVKRTGEKVFLECVQDMDHENMFWYRQDPGLGLRLIYFSYDVKMKEKGDIPEGYSVSREKKERFSLILESASTNQTSMYLCASKFPGQGSGSPLHFGNGTRLTVT.